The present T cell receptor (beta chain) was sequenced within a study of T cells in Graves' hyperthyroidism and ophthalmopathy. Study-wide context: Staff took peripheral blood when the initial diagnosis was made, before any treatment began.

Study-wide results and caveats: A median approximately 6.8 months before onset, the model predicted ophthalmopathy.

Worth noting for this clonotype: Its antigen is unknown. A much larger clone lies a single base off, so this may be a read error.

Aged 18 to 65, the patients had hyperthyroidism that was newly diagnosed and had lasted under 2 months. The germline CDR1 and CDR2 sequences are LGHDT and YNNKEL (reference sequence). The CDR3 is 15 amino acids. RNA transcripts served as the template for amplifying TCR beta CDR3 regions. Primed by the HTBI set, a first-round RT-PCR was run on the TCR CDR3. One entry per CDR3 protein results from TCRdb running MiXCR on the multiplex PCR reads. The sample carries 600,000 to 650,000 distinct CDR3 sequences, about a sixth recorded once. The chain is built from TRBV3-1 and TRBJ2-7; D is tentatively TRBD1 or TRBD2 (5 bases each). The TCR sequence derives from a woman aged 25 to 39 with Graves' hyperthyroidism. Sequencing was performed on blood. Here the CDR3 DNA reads TGTGCCAGCAGCCACGTCCGGGACCCCTCCTACAAGCAGTACTTC. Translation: CASSHVRDPSYKQYF.